This T cell receptor beta chain was identified during a study of blood T cell repertoires in COVID-19. For the study at large: The samples span acute and convalescent COVID-19 from the United States, Italy and Spain. PBMCs, B-cell-depleted T cells, or T cells were the source of the cDNA or gDNA that made up the material.

Original processing notes: The assay estimated nucleated cells by amplifying reference gene primers. TCRdb's copy holds only in-frame clones and misses some; the assay was immunoSEQ multiplex PCR. The V and J calls and the clone size are those of that table, but D and trimming were determined from the DNA. The sample has about 15,000 clones, more than 70% seen once. V was clipped by 5 bases and J by 2 bases; unmatched bases: 9. This CDR3 has 17 residues. CDR1 and CDR2 (germline): MNHNY, SVGAGI (reference sequence). This TCR was recovered from a human donor in a cohort sampled during active COVID-19. The sample taken for sequencing was peripheral blood. V usage is TRBV6-6 and J usage is TRBJ1-5; 10 bases match TRBD1. This chain's CDR3 is CASSPGTGVIRNQPQHF. In DNA, the CDR3 is TGTGCCAGCAGTCCCGGGACAGGGGTTATACGCAATCAGCCCCAGCATTTT.